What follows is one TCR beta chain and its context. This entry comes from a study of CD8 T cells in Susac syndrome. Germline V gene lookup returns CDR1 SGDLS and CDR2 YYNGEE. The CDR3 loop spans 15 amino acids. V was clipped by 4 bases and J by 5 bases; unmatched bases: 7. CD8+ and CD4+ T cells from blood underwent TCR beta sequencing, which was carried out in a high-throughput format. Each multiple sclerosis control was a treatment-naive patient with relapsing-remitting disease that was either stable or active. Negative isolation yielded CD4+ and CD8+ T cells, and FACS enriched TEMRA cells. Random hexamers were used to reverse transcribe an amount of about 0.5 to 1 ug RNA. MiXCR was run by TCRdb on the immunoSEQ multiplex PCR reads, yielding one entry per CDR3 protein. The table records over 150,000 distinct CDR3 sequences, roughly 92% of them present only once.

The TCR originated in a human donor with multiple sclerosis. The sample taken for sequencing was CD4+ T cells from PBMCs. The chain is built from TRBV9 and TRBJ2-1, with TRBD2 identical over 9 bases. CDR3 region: CASSTSGRPNNEQFF. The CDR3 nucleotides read TGTGCCAGCAGCACCAGCGGGAGGCCCAACAATGAGCAGTTCTTC.